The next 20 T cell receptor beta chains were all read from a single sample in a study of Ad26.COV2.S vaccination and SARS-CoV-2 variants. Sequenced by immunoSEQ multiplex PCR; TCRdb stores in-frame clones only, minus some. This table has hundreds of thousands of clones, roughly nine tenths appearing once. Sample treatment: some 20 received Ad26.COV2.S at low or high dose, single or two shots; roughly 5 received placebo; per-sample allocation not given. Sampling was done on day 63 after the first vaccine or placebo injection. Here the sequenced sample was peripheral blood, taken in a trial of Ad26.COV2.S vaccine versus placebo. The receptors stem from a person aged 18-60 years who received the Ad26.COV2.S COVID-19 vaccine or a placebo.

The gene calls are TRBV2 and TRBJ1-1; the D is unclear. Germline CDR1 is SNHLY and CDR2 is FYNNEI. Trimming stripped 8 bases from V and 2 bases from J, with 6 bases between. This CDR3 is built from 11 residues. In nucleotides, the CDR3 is TGTGCCAGCTGGGGTAACACTGAAGCTTTCTTT. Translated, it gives CASWGNTEAFF.

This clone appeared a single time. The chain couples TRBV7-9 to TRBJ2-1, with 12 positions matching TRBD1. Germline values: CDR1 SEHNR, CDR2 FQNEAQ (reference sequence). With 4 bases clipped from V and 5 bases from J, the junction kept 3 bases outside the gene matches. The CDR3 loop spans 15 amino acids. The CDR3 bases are TGTGCCAGCAGCTCCGGGACAGGGGGCCACAATGAGCAGTTCTTC. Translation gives CASSSGTGGHNEQFF.

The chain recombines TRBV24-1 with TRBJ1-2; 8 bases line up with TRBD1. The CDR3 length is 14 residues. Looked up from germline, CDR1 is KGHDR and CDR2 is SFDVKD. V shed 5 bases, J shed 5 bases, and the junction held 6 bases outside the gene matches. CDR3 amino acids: CATSGTRTGYGYTF. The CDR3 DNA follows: TGTGCCACCAGTGGGACCAGGACAGGGTATGGCTACACCTTC.

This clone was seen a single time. CDR3 DNA: TGTGCCTGGAGCCTAGGACCAGATACGCAGTATTTT. Translating it yields CAWSLGPDTQYF. The J gene is TRBJ2-3, the V gene TRBV30; D not resolved. The V gene's germline CDR1 is GTSNPN and CDR2 SVGIG (reference sequence). Trimming left V 3 bases short and J 4 bases short, with 8 bases between. The CDR3 runs to 12 residues. The variable domain in full, with the rest retrieved from reference TRBV30 and TRBJ2-3, is SQTIHQWPATLVQPVGSPLSLECTVEGTSNPNLYWYRQAAGRGLQLLFYSVGIGQISSEVPQNLSASRPQDRQFILSSKKLLLSDSGFYLCAWSLGPDTQYFGPGTRLTVL.

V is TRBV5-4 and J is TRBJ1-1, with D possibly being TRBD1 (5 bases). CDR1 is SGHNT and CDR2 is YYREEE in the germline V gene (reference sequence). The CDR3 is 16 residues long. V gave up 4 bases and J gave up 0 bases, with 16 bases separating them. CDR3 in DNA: TGTGCCAGCAGCCCGCCCGGGACGGCCATGAACACTGAAGCTTTCTTT. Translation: CASSPPGTAMNTEAFF.

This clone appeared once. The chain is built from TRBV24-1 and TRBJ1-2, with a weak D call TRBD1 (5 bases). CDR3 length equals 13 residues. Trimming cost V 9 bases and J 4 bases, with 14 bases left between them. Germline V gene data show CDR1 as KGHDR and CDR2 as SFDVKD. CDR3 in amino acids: CATEARDGYGYTF. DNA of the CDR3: TGTGCCACCGAAGCACGGGACGGCTATGGCTACACCTTC.

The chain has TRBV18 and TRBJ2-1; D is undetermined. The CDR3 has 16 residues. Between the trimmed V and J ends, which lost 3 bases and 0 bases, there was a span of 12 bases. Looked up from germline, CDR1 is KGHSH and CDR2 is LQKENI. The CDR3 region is CASSPFSGSSYNEQFF. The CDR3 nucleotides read TGTGCCAGCTCACCGTTTTCGGGCAGCTCCTACAATGAGCAGTTCTTC. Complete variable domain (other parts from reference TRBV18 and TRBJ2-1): NAGVMQNPRHLVRRRGQEARLRCSPMKGHSHVYWYRQLPEEGLKFMVYLQKENIIDESGMPKERFSAEFPKEGPSILRIQQVVRGDSAAYFCASSPFSGSSYNEQFFGPGTRLTVL.

CDR3 bases: TGTGCCAGCAGTATCGACAGGGGGTTTACTCAGCCCCAGCATTTT. It translates to CASSIDRGFTQPQHF. This chain links TRBV6-5 with TRBJ1-5; TRBD1 matches 9 bases. CDR1 and CDR2 (germline): MNHEY, SVGAGI. With 5 bases clipped from V and 6 bases from J, the junction kept 8 bases outside the gene matches. CDR3 size: 15 residues.

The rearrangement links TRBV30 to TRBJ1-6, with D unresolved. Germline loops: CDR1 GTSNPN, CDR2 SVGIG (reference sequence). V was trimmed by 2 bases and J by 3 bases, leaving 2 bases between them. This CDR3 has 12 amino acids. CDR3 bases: TGTGCCTGGAGTTTCTATAATTCACCCCTCCACTTT. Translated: CAWSFYNSPLHF.

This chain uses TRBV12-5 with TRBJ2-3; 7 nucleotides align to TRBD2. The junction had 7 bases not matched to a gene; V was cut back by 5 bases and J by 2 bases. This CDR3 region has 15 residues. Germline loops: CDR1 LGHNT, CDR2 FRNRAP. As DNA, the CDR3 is TGTGCTAGTGGTCTAGGACTAGGAGACACAGATACGCAGTATTTT. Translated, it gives CASGLGLGDTDTQYF. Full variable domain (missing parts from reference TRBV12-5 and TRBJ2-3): DARVTQTPRHKVTEMGQEVTMRCQPILGHNTVFWYRQTMMQGLELLAYFRNRAPLDDSGMPKDRFSAEMPDATLATLKIQPSEPRDSAVYFCASGLGLGDTDTQYFGPGTRLTVL.

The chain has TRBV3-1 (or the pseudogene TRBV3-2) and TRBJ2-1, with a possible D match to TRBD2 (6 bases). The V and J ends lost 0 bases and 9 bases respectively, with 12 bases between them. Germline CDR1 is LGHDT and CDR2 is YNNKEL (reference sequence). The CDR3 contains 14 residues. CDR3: CASSQEGGAGEQFF. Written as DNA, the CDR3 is TGTGCCAGCAGCCAAGAAGGCGGGGCAGGTGAGCAGTTCTTC.

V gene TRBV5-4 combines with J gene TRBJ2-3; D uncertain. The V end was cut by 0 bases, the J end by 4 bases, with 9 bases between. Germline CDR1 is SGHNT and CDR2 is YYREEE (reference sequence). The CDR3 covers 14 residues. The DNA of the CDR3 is TGTGCCAGCAGCTTGGTGGACGCCGCAGATACGCAGTATTTT. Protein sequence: CASSLVDAADTQYF. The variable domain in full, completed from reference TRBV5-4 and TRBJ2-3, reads ETGVTQSPTHLIKTRGQQVTLRCSSQSGHNTVSWYQQALGQGPQFIFQYYREEENGRGNFPPRFSGLQFPNYSSELNVNALELDDSALYLCASSLVDAADTQYFGPGTRLTVL.

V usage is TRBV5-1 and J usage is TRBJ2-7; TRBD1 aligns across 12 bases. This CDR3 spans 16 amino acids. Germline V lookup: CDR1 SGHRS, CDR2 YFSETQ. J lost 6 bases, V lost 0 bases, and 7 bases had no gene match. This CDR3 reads CASSLGGTGGSGEQYF. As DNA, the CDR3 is TGCGCCAGCAGCTTGGGTGGGACAGGGGGCTCAGGCGAGCAGTACTTC.

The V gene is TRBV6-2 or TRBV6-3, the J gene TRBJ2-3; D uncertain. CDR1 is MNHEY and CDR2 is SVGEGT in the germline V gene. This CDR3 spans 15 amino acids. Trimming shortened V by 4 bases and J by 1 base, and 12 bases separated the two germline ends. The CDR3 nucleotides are TGTGCCAGCAGTTGGAGATCCCTCGGCACAGATACGCAGTATTTT. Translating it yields CASSWRSLGTDTQYF.

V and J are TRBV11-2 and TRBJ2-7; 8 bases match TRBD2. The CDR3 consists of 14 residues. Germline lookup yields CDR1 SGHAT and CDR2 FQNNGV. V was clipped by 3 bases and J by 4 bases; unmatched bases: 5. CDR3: CASSLGLGGYEQYF. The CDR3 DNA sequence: TGTGCCAGCAGCTTGGGACTAGGAGGGTACGAGCAGTACTTC.

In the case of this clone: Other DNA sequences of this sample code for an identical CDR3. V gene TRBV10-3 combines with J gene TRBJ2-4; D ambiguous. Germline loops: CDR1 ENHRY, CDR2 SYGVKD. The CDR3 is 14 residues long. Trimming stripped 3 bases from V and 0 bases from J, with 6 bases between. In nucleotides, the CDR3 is TGTGCCATCAGTGAATCGGTAGCCAAAAACATTCAGTACTTC. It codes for CAISESVAKNIQYF.

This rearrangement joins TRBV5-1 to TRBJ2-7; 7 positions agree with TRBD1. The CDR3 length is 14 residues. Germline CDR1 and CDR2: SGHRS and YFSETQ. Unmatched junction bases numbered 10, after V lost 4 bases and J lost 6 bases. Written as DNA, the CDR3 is TGCGCCAGCAGCACAAGACAGGGCGACGGCGAGCAGTACTTC. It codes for CASSTRQGDGEQYF.

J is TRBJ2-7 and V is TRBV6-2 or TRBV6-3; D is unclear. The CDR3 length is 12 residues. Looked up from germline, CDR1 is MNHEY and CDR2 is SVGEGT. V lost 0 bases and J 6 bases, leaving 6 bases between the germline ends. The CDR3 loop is CASSYSGFEQYF. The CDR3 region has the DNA TGTGCCAGCAGTTACTCGGGGTTCGAGCAGTACTTC.

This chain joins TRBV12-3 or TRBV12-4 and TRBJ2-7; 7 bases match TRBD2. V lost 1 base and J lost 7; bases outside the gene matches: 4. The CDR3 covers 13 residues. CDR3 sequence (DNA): TGTGCCAGCAGTTTAGGGGACTATGGGGAGCAGTACTTC. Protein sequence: CASSLGDYGEQYF.

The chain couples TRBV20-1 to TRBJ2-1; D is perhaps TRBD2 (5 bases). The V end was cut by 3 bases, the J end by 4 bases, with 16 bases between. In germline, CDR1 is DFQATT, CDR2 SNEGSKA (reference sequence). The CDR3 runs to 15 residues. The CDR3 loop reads CSASPTDWRYNEQFF. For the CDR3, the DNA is TGCAGTGCTAGTCCCACGGACTGGCGGTACAATGAGCAGTTCTTC.